Listed below are T cell receptor beta chains from one sample, sequenced in a study of blood T cell repertoires in COVID-19. TCRdb's copy holds only in-frame clones and misses some; the assay was immunoSEQ multiplex PCR. The sample holds roughly 200,000 clones, about four fifths seen once. The source material was PBMCs or T cells enriched from blood (not recorded which). These receptors all stem from a woman aged 50 to 65 who had been exposed to COVID-19. CDR3s include the opening cysteine and the closing phenylalanine or tryptophan. A D gene is named only where the DNA matches it firmly. Part of the rows lack a size; the others show once, few, many or a class for expanded clones.

cdr3_aa: CASSENTGRAKNIQYF; cdr3_nt: TGTGCCAGCTCGGAAAACACAGGGCGAGCCAAAAACATTCAGTACTTC; d_call: .; clone_size: .; v_call: TRBV18; j_call: TRBJ2-4
cdr3_aa: CASSYEPGLNTEAFF; cdr3_nt: TGTGCCAGCAGTTACGAACCGGGATTGAACACTGAAGCTTTCTTT; d_call: .; clone_size: .; v_call: TRBV6-5; j_call: TRBJ1-1
cdr3_aa: CASSPKEHSNQPQHF; cdr3_nt: TGTGCCAGCAGTCCCAAAGAGCATAGCAATCAGCCCCAGCATTTT; d_call: .; clone_size: .; v_call: TRBV2; j_call: TRBJ1-5
cdr3_aa: CASRMSQGPASPLHF; cdr3_nt: TGTGCCAGCAGGATGAGCCAGGGGCCGGCGTCACCCCTCCACTTT; d_call: .; clone_size: .; v_call: TRBV6-5; j_call: TRBJ1-6
cdr3_aa: CAPGTGTGGVGANVLTF; cdr3_nt: TGTGCCCCCGGTACCGGGACAGGGGGCGTTGGGGCCAACGTCCTGACTTTC; d_call: TRBD1; clone_size: once; v_call: TRBV10-3; j_call: TRBJ2-6
cdr3_aa: CASSSRGLAGGPYNEQFF; cdr3_nt: TGTGCCAGCAGCTCACGGGGACTAGCGGGGGGGCCCTACAATGAGCAGTTCTTC; d_call: TRBD2; clone_size: .; v_call: TRBV7-2; j_call: TRBJ2-1
cdr3_aa: CASSLDLGTRSYGYTF; cdr3_nt: TGCGCCAGCAGCTTGGACCTTGGGACACGAAGCTATGGCTACACCTTC; d_call: .; clone_size: .; v_call: TRBV5-1; j_call: TRBJ1-2
cdr3_aa: CASSELDLGGYTF; cdr3_nt: TGTGCCAGCAGTGAACTGGACTTGGGGGGCTACACCTTC; d_call: .; clone_size: .; v_call: TRBV6-1; j_call: TRBJ1-2
cdr3_aa: CASSEGRDRAEAFF; cdr3_nt: TGCGCCAGCAGTGAGGGGCGGGACAGGGCTGAAGCTTTCTTT; d_call: TRBD1; clone_size: .; v_call: TRBV10-2; j_call: TRBJ1-1
cdr3_aa: CASSTRTPSTDTQYF; cdr3_nt: TGTGCCAGCAGCACTCGGACACCGAGCACAGATACGCAGTATTTT; d_call: .; clone_size: .; v_call: TRBV4-2; j_call: TRBJ2-3
cdr3_aa: CASSKDPRGEKLFF; cdr3_nt: TGTGCCAGCAGCAAGGATCCTCGGGGTGAAAAACTGTTTTTT; d_call: .; clone_size: .; v_call: TRBV7-2; j_call: TRBJ1-4
cdr3_aa: CASSVAGQTEAFF; cdr3_nt: TGTGCCAGCAGCGTAGCCGGACAGACTGAAGCTTTCTTT; d_call: .; clone_size: .; v_call: TRBV9; j_call: TRBJ1-1
cdr3_aa: CASSFQIGQASSYNEQFF; cdr3_nt: TGTGCCAGCAGCTTCCAAATTGGACAGGCGAGCTCCTACAATGAGCAGTTCTTC; d_call: TRBD1; clone_size: .; v_call: TRBV7-4; j_call: TRBJ2-1
cdr3_aa: CASSQDPRGGLKDTQYF; cdr3_nt: TGTGCCAGCAGCCAAGATCCACGGGGGGGCCTTAAAGATACGCAGTATTTT; d_call: TRBD2; clone_size: .; v_call: TRBV3-1/TRBV3-2; j_call: TRBJ2-3
cdr3_aa: CASKEGFANDYGYTF; cdr3_nt: TGTGCCAGCAAGGAGGGGTTTGCGAACGACTATGGCTACACCTTC; d_call: .; clone_size: .; v_call: TRBV6-5; j_call: TRBJ1-2
cdr3_aa: CASSGGLGEKLFF; cdr3_nt: TGTGCCAGCAGTGGGGGCCTAGGGGAAAAACTGTTTTTT; d_call: .; clone_size: .; v_call: TRBV2; j_call: TRBJ1-4
cdr3_aa: CASSLAGDTEAFF; cdr3_nt: TGTGCCAGCAGTTTAGCAGGGGACACTGAAGCTTTCTTT; d_call: .; clone_size: .; v_call: TRBV12-3/TRBV12-4; j_call: TRBJ1-1
cdr3_aa: CASGNRVPYGYTF; cdr3_nt: TGTGCCAGCGGGAACAGGGTACCCTATGGCTACACCTTC; d_call: .; clone_size: .; v_call: TRBV12-3/TRBV12-4; j_call: TRBJ1-2
cdr3_aa: CASSLERGSYNEQFF; cdr3_nt: TGTGCCAGCAGCTTAGAACGGGGCTCCTACAATGAGCAGTTCTTC; d_call: .; clone_size: .; v_call: TRBV7-9; j_call: TRBJ2-1
cdr3_aa: CASSPDSYTEAFF; cdr3_nt: TGTGCCAGCAGCCCTGACAGTTACACTGAAGCTTTCTTT; d_call: .; clone_size: .; v_call: TRBV16; j_call: TRBJ1-1
cdr3_aa: CASSKQGWGNEQFF; cdr3_nt: TGTGCCAGCAGTAAACAGGGATGGGGCAATGAGCAGTTCTTC; d_call: .; clone_size: once; v_call: TRBV28; j_call: TRBJ2-1
cdr3_aa: CASSSQTPTSGVPTREQYF; cdr3_nt: TGTGCCAGCAGCTCCCAGACGCCGACTAGCGGGGTTCCTACGAGGGAGCAGTACTTC; d_call: TRBD2; clone_size: .; v_call: TRBV7-6; j_call: TRBJ2-7
cdr3_aa: CASTPGAGGTEAFF; cdr3_nt: TGTGCCAGCACCCCCGGGGCGGGGGGGACTGAAGCTTTCTTT; d_call: .; clone_size: once; v_call: TRBV5-6; j_call: TRBJ1-1
cdr3_aa: CASSSRTGGYSEAFF; cdr3_nt: TGTGCCAGCAGCTCGCGGACAGGGGGGTACTCTGAAGCTTTCTTT; d_call: TRBD1; clone_size: .; v_call: TRBV7-9; j_call: TRBJ1-1
cdr3_aa: CASSLVTGGSLNTEAFF; cdr3_nt: TGTGCCAGCAGCTTAGTTACAGGGGGCTCGCTGAACACTGAAGCTTTCTTT; d_call: TRBD1; clone_size: .; v_call: TRBV7-2; j_call: TRBJ1-1
cdr3_aa: CASSFLTGTGNNGYTF; cdr3_nt: TGTGCCAGCAGCTTTCTCACCGGGACAGGGAATAATGGCTACACCTTC; d_call: TRBD1; clone_size: medium-sized; v_call: TRBV5-5; j_call: TRBJ1-2
cdr3_aa: CASSFWGVKYEQYF; cdr3_nt: TGTGCCAGCAGCTTTTGGGGGGTCAAATACGAGCAGTACTTC; d_call: .; clone_size: .; v_call: TRBV7-2; j_call: TRBJ2-7
cdr3_aa: CASSLRGRMDTQYF; cdr3_nt: TGTGCCAGCAGCTTAAGGGGTAGGATGGATACGCAGTATTTT; d_call: .; clone_size: .; v_call: TRBV13; j_call: TRBJ2-3
cdr3_aa: CASGTGTGYGYTF; cdr3_nt: TGTGCCAGCGGGACCGGGACAGGCTACGGCTACACCTTC; d_call: TRBD1; clone_size: .; v_call: TRBV27; j_call: TRBJ1-2
cdr3_aa: CASSDAGQGVGGNQPQHF; cdr3_nt: TGTGCCAGTAGCGACGCGGGACAGGGGGTCGGAGGCAATCAGCCCCAGCATTTT; d_call: TRBD1; clone_size: .; v_call: TRBV19; j_call: TRBJ1-5
cdr3_aa: CAISERSGGSYNEQFF; cdr3_nt: TGTGCCATCAGTGAGCGTAGCGGGGGGAGCTACAATGAGCAGTTCTTC; d_call: TRBD2; clone_size: .; v_call: TRBV10-3; j_call: TRBJ2-1
cdr3_aa: CASSYSEGLGYGYTF; cdr3_nt: TGTGCCAGCAGTTACTCGGAGGGGCTAGGCTATGGCTACACCTTC; d_call: .; clone_size: .; v_call: TRBV6-6; j_call: TRBJ1-2
cdr3_aa: CSVVTRQLLETQYF; cdr3_nt: TGCAGCGTTGTGACCCGACAGCTACTAGAGACCCAGTACTTC; d_call: .; clone_size: .; v_call: TRBV29-1; j_call: TRBJ2-5
cdr3_aa: CATKWEYEQYF; cdr3_nt: TGTGCCACTAAGTGGGAGTACGAGCAGTATTTC; d_call: .; clone_size: .; v_call: TRBV19; j_call: TRBJ2-7
cdr3_aa: CASSRSTGYTEAFF; cdr3_nt: TGTGCCAGCAGCCGCTCGACAGGGTACACTGAAGCTTTCTTT; d_call: TRBD1; clone_size: .; v_call: TRBV6-6; j_call: TRBJ1-1
cdr3_aa: CASSLVRPSYGYTF; cdr3_nt: TGCGCCAGCAGCTTGGTTCGCCCTAGCTATGGCTACACCTTC; d_call: .; clone_size: .; v_call: TRBV5-1; j_call: TRBJ1-2
cdr3_aa: CASSLPSQQGAMSSGANVLTF; cdr3_nt: TGTGCCAGCAGCCTACCGTCACAACAGGGGGCTATGAGCTCTGGGGCCAACGTCCTGACTTTC; d_call: TRBD1; clone_size: few; v_call: TRBV28; j_call: TRBJ2-6
cdr3_aa: CASSTQGASYGYTF; cdr3_nt: TGTGCCAGCAGCACCCAGGGGGCGAGCTATGGCTACACCTTC; d_call: TRBD1; clone_size: .; v_call: TRBV6-5; j_call: TRBJ1-2
cdr3_aa: CASSSPQGVSNQPQHF; cdr3_nt: TGTGCCAGCAGTTCGCCCCAGGGGGTGAGCAATCAGCCCCAGCATTTT; d_call: TRBD1; clone_size: .; v_call: TRBV28; j_call: TRBJ1-5
cdr3_aa: CASSQGFRETQYF; cdr3_nt: TGTGCCAGCAGCCAAGGTTTTCGAGAGACCCAGTACTTC; d_call: .; clone_size: few; v_call: TRBV3-1/TRBV3-2; j_call: TRBJ2-5
cdr3_aa: CASSTLTGAGGYTF; cdr3_nt: TGTGCCAGCAGTACCCTGACAGGGGCAGGAGGCTACACCTTC; d_call: TRBD1; clone_size: .; v_call: TRBV27; j_call: TRBJ1-2
cdr3_aa: CASSFGTRAGETQYF; cdr3_nt: TGTGCCAGCAGCTTTGGAACTCGGGCAGGGGAGACCCAGTACTTC; d_call: .; clone_size: .; v_call: TRBV11-2; j_call: TRBJ2-5
cdr3_aa: CASSPRTSGGAGTGELFF; cdr3_nt: TGTGCCAGCAGCCCTCGGACTAGCGGGGGGGCGGGCACCGGGGAGCTGTTTTTT; d_call: TRBD2; clone_size: .; v_call: TRBV5-5; j_call: TRBJ2-2
cdr3_aa: CASSLGSGGARETQYF; cdr3_nt: TGTGCCAGCAGCTTGGGCAGCGGGGGGGCCCGGGAGACCCAGTACTTC; d_call: TRBD2; clone_size: .; v_call: TRBV7-9; j_call: TRBJ2-5
cdr3_aa: CATPPRDRALSGANVLTF; cdr3_nt: TGTGCCACCCCCCCCCGGGACAGGGCTTTATCTGGGGCCAACGTCCTGACTTTC; d_call: TRBD1; clone_size: .; v_call: TRBV24-1; j_call: TRBJ2-6
cdr3_aa: CASSLETVYEQYF; cdr3_nt: TGTGCCAGCAGCTTAGAAACAGTCTACGAGCAGTACTTC; d_call: .; clone_size: .; v_call: TRBV11-2; j_call: TRBJ2-7
cdr3_aa: CASLRPGIAGEEQYF; cdr3_nt: TGTGCCAGCTTACGCCCAGGGATAGCGGGGGAAGAGCAGTACTTC; d_call: TRBD2; clone_size: .; v_call: TRBV6-5; j_call: TRBJ2-7
cdr3_aa: CATSRDLLSNQPQHF; cdr3_nt: TGTGCCACCAGCAGAGACCTACTTAGCAATCAGCCCCAGCATTTT; d_call: .; clone_size: .; v_call: TRBV15; j_call: TRBJ1-5
cdr3_aa: CASSADRNTEAFF; cdr3_nt: TGTGCCAGCAGTGCCGACAGGAACACTGAAGCTTTCTTT; d_call: .; clone_size: .; v_call: TRBV6-2/TRBV6-3; j_call: TRBJ1-1
cdr3_aa: CASSPLAGEQFF; cdr3_nt: TGTGCCAGCAGCCCACTAGCCGGCGAGCAGTTCTTC; d_call: .; clone_size: .; v_call: TRBV7-3; j_call: TRBJ2-1